The 14 T cell receptor beta chains in this list originate from one sample, sequenced in a study of cytomegalovirus exposure and HLA in healthy donors. Data came from immunoSEQ multiplex PCR; TCRdb stores just in-frame clones and leaves some out. The table shows approximately 60,000 clones, with more than 80% occurring only once. The sequenced material came from PBMCs. These receptors were collected from a woman between 18 and 29 years old in good health and CMV-seronegative.

The chain is built from TRBV11-2 and TRBJ1-5; D call uncertain. V dropped 2 bases and J dropped 6 bases, with 11 bases sitting between them. The germline gives CDR1 SGHAT, CDR2 FQNNGV. The CDR3 runs to 14 residues. CDR3 sequence: CASSLREGTQPQHF. The CDR3 nucleotides read TGTGCCAGCAGCTTAAGGGAGGGCACTCAGCCCCAGCATTTT.

This chain connects TRBV5-1 to TRBJ2-5; D is unclear. In germline, CDR1 is SGHRS, CDR2 YFSETQ. V gave up 3 bases and J gave up 1 base, with 10 bases separating them. The CDR3 runs to 14 residues. Here the CDR3 DNA reads TGCGCCAGCAGCTCCAAGCCTTTCCAAGAGACCCAGTACTTC. As protein: CASSSKPFQETQYF.

The chain links TRBV18 to TRBJ2-7, with D possibly being TRBD1 (6 bases). Trimming stripped 1 base from V and 2 bases from J, with 18 bases between. This CDR3 contains 17 residues. Germline lookup yields CDR1 KGHSH and CDR2 LQKENI. CDR3 in DNA: TGTGCCAGCTCACCACTTTCCCCAGGGGTGGGAGCCTACGAGCAGTACTTC. This codes for CASSPLSPGVGAYEQYF.

The chain has TRBV6-1 and TRBJ2-7; 9 bases match TRBD1. This CDR3 comprises 14 residues. Germline values: CDR1 MNHNS, CDR2 SASEGT. With 7 bases clipped from V and 4 bases from J, the junction kept 8 bases outside the gene matches. The DNA for the CDR3 is TGTGCCAGCAACGAAAGGGACAGGGAGTACGAGCAGTACGTC. Protein: CASNERDREYEQYV.

The chain is built from TRBV7-9 and TRBJ1-1, with D hard to call. There are 14 residues in the CDR3. The V end was cut by 5 bases, the J end by 7 bases, with 17 bases between. Germline lookup yields CDR1 SEHNR and CDR2 FQNEAQ (reference sequence). The CDR3 region is CASSQTNVVGEAFF. The CDR3 DNA reads TGTGCCAGCAGCCAGACAAACGTTGTTGGTGAAGCTTTCTTT.

This chain uses TRBV7-9 with TRBJ1-1; no reliable D call. Germline V gives CDR1 SEHNR, CDR2 FQNEAQ (reference sequence). The CDR3 runs 13 residues. With 0 bases removed from V and 7 bases from J, the gap between germline ends came to 9 bases. CDR3 in amino acids: CASSLAGRIEAFF. The CDR3 DNA sequence: TGTGCCAGCAGCTTAGCAGGGAGGATTGAAGCTTTCTTT.

The gene calls are TRBV7-2 and TRBJ2-1; TRBD2 matches at 9 bases. Germline V lookup: CDR1 SGHTA, CDR2 FQGNSA. The CDR3 consists of 15 residues. V was pared by 4 bases and J by 5 bases, with 6 bases of the junction left unmatched. The CDR3 here is CASSSLLAGHNEQFF. CDR3 in DNA: TGTGCCAGCAGCTCGCTACTAGCGGGCCACAATGAGCAGTTCTTC.

CDR3 in amino acids: CAPPPLAGSTDTQYF. As DNA, the CDR3 is TGTGCCCCGCCCCCACTAGCGGGCAGCACAGATACGCAGTATTTT. This sequence joins TRBV7-9 and TRBJ2-3; 9 bases fit TRBD2. The germline gives CDR1 SEHNR, CDR2 FQNEAQ (reference sequence). After removal of 11 bases from V and 0 bases from J, the junction contained 9 bases not matched to a gene. The CDR3 runs 15 residues. Combining the CDR3 with reference TRBV7-9 and TRBJ2-3 gives the whole variable domain DTGVSQNPRHKITKRGQNVTFRCDPISEHNRLYWYRQTLGQGPEFLTYFQNEAQLEKSRLLSDRFSAERPKGSFSTLEIQRTEQGDSAMYLCAPPPLAGSTDTQYFGPGTRLTVL.

The rearrangement uses TRBV10-2 and TRBJ1-1; unclear D gene. Deletions cut 2 bases from V and 3 bases from J, with 7 bases between. The CDR3 is 13 residues long. Germline loops: CDR1 WSHSY, CDR2 SAAADI. The CDR3 bases are TGCGCCAGCAGTGAGACAGCCTACACTGAAGCTTTCTTT. Its protein is CASSETAYTEAFF.

V gene TRBV27 combines with J gene TRBJ1-6; TRBD1 agrees at 7 bases. This CDR3 has 16 residues. Germline lookup yields CDR1 MNHEY and CDR2 SMNVEV (reference sequence). J lost 3 bases, V lost 4 bases, and 6 bases had no gene match. For the CDR3, the DNA is TGTGCCAGCAGTTACTCGACAGGGAACTATAATTCACCCCTCCACTTT. Translated: CASSYSTGNYNSPLHF.

This clone was observed a handful of times. The chain employs TRBV27 and TRBJ1-2; no firm D call. There are 13 residues in the CDR3. V lost 7 bases to trimming and J lost 1 base, with 10 bases between them. Germline V gene lookup returns CDR1 MNHEY and CDR2 SMNVEV (reference sequence). The CDR3 coding sequence is TGTGCCAGCACCCGCCGGTTTAACTATGGCTACACCTTC. Residues: CASTRRFNYGYTF.

The genes are TRBV5-4 and TRBJ1-1; no firm D call. The CDR3 contains 13 residues. Trimming shortened V by 0 bases and J by 6 bases, and 9 bases separated the two germline ends. Germline V gene sequence: CDR1 SGHNT, CDR2 YYREEE (reference sequence). For the CDR3, the DNA is TGTGCCAGCAGCTTGGTGAGCCCGGCTGAAGCTTTCTTT. Its protein product is CASSLVSPAEAFF.

This rearrangement joins TRBV6-5 to TRBJ1-1; the D gene is possibly TRBD1 (6 bases). Germline CDR1 is MNHEY and CDR2 is SVGAGI. This CDR3 has 13 amino acids. The V end was cut by 6 bases, the J end by 8 bases, with 16 bases between. For the CDR3, the DNA is TGTGCCAGCAGCCATTGGACAGCCCAGGAAGCTTTCTTT. It yields the protein CASSHWTAQEAFF.

This chain connects TRBV30 to TRBJ2-5; D is possibly TRBD2 (6 bases). The CDR3 runs to 15 residues. CDR1 GTSNPN and CDR2 SVGIG come from the germline V gene (reference sequence). Trimming removed 4 bases at V and 5 bases at J, with 20 bases between. The CDR3 reads CAWNPTGLKGETQYF. The CDR3 region has the DNA TGTGCCTGGAACCCTACGGGACTTAAGGGGGAGACCCAGTACTTC.